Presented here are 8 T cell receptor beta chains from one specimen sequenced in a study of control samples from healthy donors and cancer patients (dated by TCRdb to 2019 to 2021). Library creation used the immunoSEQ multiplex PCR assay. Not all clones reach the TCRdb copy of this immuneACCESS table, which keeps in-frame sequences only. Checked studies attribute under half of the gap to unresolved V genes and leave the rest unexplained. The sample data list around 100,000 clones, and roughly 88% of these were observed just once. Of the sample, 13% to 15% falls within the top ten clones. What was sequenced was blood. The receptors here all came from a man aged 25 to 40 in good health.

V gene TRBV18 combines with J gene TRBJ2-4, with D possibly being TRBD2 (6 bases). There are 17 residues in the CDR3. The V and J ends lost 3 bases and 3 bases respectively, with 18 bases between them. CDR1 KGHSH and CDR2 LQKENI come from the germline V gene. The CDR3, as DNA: TGTGCCAGCTCACCCCTCGCTAGCGCTCTAGGCAAAAACATTCAGTACTTC. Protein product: CASSPLASALGKNIQYF.

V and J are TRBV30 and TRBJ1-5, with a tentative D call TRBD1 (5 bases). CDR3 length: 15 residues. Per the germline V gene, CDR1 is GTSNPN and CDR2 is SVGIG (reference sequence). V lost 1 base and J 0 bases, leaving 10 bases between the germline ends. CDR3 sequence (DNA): TGTGCCTGGAGTGAGGGACCCACTAGCAATCAGCCCCAGCATTTT. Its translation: CAWSEGPTSNQPQHF.

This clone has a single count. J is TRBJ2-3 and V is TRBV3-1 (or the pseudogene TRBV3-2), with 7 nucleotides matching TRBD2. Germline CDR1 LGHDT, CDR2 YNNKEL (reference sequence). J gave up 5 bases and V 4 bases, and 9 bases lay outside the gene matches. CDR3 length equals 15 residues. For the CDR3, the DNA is TGTGCCAGCAGCCCTTGGGCGGGAGCCGAAGATACGCAGTATTTT. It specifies CASSPWAGAEDTQYF.

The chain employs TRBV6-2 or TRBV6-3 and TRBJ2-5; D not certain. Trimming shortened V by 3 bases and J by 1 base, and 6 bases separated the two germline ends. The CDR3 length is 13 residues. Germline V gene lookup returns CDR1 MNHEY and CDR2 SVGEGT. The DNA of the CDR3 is TGTGCCAGCAGTTATGGCCCCCAAGAGACCCAGTACTTC. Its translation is CASSYGPQETQYF.

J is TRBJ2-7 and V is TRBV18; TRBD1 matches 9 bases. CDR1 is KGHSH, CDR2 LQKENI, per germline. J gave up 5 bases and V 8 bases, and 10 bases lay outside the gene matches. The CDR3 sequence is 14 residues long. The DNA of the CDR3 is TGTGCCAGCAGGGGACAGGGTTTGATCAACGAGCAGTACTTC. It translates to CASRGQGLINEQYF.

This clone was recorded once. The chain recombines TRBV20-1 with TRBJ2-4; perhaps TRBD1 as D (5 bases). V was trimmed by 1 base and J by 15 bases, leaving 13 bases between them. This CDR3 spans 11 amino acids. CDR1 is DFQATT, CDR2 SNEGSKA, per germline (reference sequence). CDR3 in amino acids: CSARGETELYF. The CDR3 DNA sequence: TGCAGTGCTAGAGGAGAGACAGAGCTGTACTTC.

The CDR3 spells CARSLVAPSSYNEQFF. The DNA of the CDR3 is TGTGCCAGAAGCTTGGTAGCGCCTAGCTCCTACAATGAGCAGTTCTTC. This sequence joins TRBV5-3 and TRBJ2-1, with a tentative D call TRBD2 (5 bases). TRBV5-3 is designated an ORF whose function remains uncertain. The V gene lost 0 bases and the J gene lost 0 bases, with 10 bases spanning the gap. The CDR3 length is 16 residues.

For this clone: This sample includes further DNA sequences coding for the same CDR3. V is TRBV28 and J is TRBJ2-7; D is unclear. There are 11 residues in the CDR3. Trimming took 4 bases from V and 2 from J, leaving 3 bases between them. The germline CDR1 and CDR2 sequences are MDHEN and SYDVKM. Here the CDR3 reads CASSSPYEQYF. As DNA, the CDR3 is TGTGCCAGCAGTTCCCCCTACGAGCAGTACTTC. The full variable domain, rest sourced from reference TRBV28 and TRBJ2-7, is DVKVTQSSRYLVKRTGEKVFLECVQDMDHENMFWYRQDPGLGLRLIYFSYDVKMKEKGDIPEGYSVSREKKERFSLILESASTNQTSMYLCASSSPYEQYFGPGTRLTVT.